This T cell receptor (beta chain) was profiled in a study of blood T cell repertoires in COVID-19. V shed 6 bases and J shed 7 bases, with 19 bases lying between them. Looked up from germline, CDR1 is MDHEN and CDR2 is SYDVKM. The CDR3 sequence is 15 residues long. This clone was recorded once. The data were produced by immunoSEQ multiplex PCR, yet TCRdb's version contains in-frame clones alone and is incomplete. The sample records around 480,000 clones, about 85% being singletons. This TCR was sampled from a woman aged 18-30 years who had recovered from COVID-19. The sequenced material came from PBMCs or T cells enriched from blood (not recorded which). V and J are TRBV28 and TRBJ2-1; TRBD2 is a possible D gene (6 bases). The CDR3 is CASSGTFLRKNEQFF. The CDR3 DNA follows: TGTGCCAGCAGCGGGACTTTCCTCCGCAAGAATGAGCAGTTCTTC.